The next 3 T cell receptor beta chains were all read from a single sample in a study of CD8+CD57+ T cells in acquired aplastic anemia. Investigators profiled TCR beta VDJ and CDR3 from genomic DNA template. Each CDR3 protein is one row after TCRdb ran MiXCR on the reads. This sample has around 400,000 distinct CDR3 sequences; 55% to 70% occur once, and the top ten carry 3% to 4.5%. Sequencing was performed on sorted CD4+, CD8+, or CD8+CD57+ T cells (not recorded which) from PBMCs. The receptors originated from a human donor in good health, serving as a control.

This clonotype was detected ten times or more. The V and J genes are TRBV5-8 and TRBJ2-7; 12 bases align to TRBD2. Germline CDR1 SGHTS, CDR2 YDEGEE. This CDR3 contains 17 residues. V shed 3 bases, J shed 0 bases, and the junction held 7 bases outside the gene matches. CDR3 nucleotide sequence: TGTGCCAGCAGCTCCAACCTAGCGGGGGGGGTCTCCTACGAGCAGTACTTC. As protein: CASSSNLAGGVSYEQYF.

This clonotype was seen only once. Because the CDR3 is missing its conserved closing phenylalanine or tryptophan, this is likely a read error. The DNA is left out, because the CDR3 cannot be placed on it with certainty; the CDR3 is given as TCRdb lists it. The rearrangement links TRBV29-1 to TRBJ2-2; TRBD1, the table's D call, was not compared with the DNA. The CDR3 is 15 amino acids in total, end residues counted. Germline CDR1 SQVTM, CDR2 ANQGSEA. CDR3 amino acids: CSVKGGTGNTGELLS.

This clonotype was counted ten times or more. The CDR3 protein is CASSQNRASTEAFF. CDR3 in DNA: TGTGCCAGCAGCCAAAACAGGGCTAGCACTGAAGCTTTCTTT. The J gene is TRBJ1-1, the V gene TRBV6-2 or TRBV6-3; D possibly corresponds to TRBD1 (6 bases). CDR1 and CDR2 (germline): MNHEY, SVGEGT. The CDR3 has 14 amino acids. Trimming stripped 6 bases from V and 4 bases from J, with 15 bases between.